This entry lists 12 T cell receptor beta chains sequenced from one sample in a study of beta chain features in type 1 diabetes. Their specific antigens are unknown. Study-wide results and caveats: Type 1 diabetes patients had TCRB CDR3s that were shorter (moderately but significantly so) in all four CD4+ subsets.

All of the isolated RNA was reverse transcribed, so expressed TCRB transcripts were sequenced. TCRdb's copy holds only in-frame clones and misses some; the assay was immunoSEQ multiplex PCR. The profile shows some 270,000 clones, roughly 11% of them singletons. Sequencing was carried out using naive CD4+ T cells from blood. The receptors were sampled from a man aged 25 to 40 with type 1 diabetes.

This clone showed up just a few times. The chain uses TRBV7-9 and TRBJ2-7; D uncertain. Germline-derived CDR1 and CDR2 are SEHNR and FQNEAQ (reference sequence). The CDR3 contains 11 residues. Trimming stripped 5 bases from V and 6 bases from J, with 8 bases between. CDR3 DNA: TGTGCCAGCAGCGTAAACTTCGAGCAGTACTTC. It encodes CASSVNFEQYF.

The genes are TRBV5-1 and TRBJ2-1; 10 nucleotides line up with TRBD2. CDR1 is SGHRS and CDR2 is YFSETQ in the germline V gene. The CDR3 is made up of 16 amino acids. Germline trimming cut 3 bases from V and 5 bases from J; bases unmatched to any gene: 8. The CDR3 region is CASSSLLAGLDNEQFF. CDR3 in DNA: TGCGCCAGCAGCTCCCTACTAGCGGGGTTGGACAATGAGCAGTTCTTC.

The rearrangement joins TRBV23-1 to TRBJ2-7, with 7 nucleotides matching TRBD1. TRBV23-1 is labeled an ORF, and its function is uncertain. The CDR3 is 19 residues long. V lost 2 bases, J lost 2 bases, and 18 bases stayed unmatched. Written as DNA, the CDR3 is TGCGCCAGCAGTCAAAGCCGGGACAGCCCTTCATCCACCACCTACGAGCAGTACTTC. This translates into CASSQSRDSPSSTTYEQYF.

This clone was picked up a small number of times. Written as DNA, the CDR3 is TGCAGCGTTAGTCTGGGGACTAGCGGCTCCTACGAGCAGTACTTC. It translates to CSVSLGTSGSYEQYF. The chain combines TRBV29-1 with TRBJ2-7, with TRBD2 identical over 11 bases. J gave up 0 bases and V 5 bases, and 6 bases lay outside the gene matches. Germline V gene lookup returns CDR1 SQVTM and CDR2 ANQGSEA. The CDR3 runs 15 residues.

The rearrangement joins TRBV5-1 to TRBJ2-1; TRBD2 agrees at 10 bases. The CDR3 has 16 amino acids. Losses at the gene ends were 4 bases for V and 5 bases for J; bases not matched to a gene: 9. The germline CDR1 and CDR2 sequences are SGHRS and YFSETQ. Written as DNA, the CDR3 is TGCGCCAGCAGCCCACTAGCGGGGTCGACTAACAATGAGCAGTTCTTC. It is translated as CASSPLAGSTNNEQFF. The full variable domain, in which reference TRBV5-1 and TRBJ2-1 provide the parts outside the CDR3, is KAGVTQTPRYLIKTRGQQVTLSCSPISGHRSVSWYQQTPGQGLQFLFEYFSETQRNKGNFPGRFSGRQFSNSRSEMNVSTLELGDSALYLCASSPLAGSTNNEQFFGPGTRLTVL.

This clone was picked up a small number of times. The J gene is TRBJ1-5, the V gene TRBV7-2; D remains ambiguous. Germline CDR1 is SGHTA and CDR2 is FQGNSA. V was pared by 2 bases and J by 1 base, with 12 bases between. The CDR3 runs to 16 residues. This chain's CDR3 is CASSLHEVASNQPQHF. The CDR3 DNA is TGTGCCAGCAGCTTACATGAGGTGGCGAGCAATCAGCCCCAGCATTTT. The whole variable domain, filled in from reference TRBV7-2 and TRBJ1-5, reads GAGVSQSPSNKVTEKGKDVELRCDPISGHTALYWYRQSLGQGLEFLIYFQGNSAPDKSGLPSDRFSAERTGGSVSTLTIQRTQQEDSAVYLCASSLHEVASNQPQHFGDGTRLSIL.

This chain connects TRBV7-8 to TRBJ1-2; D not certain. CDR3 length equals 13 residues. The V and J ends lost 5 bases and 8 bases respectively, with 15 bases between them. CDR1 and CDR2 from the germline V gene are SGHVS and FQNEAQ. The CDR3 sequence: CASSTTDIYGYTF. The CDR3 nucleotides read TGTGCCAGCAGCACCACAGATATCTACGGCTACACCTTC.

V is TRBV28 and J is TRBJ2-5; a weak D match, TRBD1 (5 bases). CDR3 length: 15 amino acids. Germline loops: CDR1 MDHEN, CDR2 SYDVKM. V was pared by 3 bases and J by 6 bases, with 17 bases between. The chain's CDR3 is CASSLGQGGQKTQYF. The CDR3 DNA follows: TGTGCCAGCAGTTTGGGGCAGGGCGGTCAGAAGACCCAGTACTTC.

This clone was observed a few times. V gene TRBV13 combines with J gene TRBJ1-1; D remains unclear. With 0 bases removed from V and 4 bases from J, the gap between germline ends came to 12 bases. Germline CDR1 is PRHDT and CDR2 is FYEKMQ (reference sequence). The length of the CDR3 is 15 residues. CDR3 in DNA: TGTGCCAGCAGCTTAGGAGGAGGATACGGCACTGAAGCTTTCTTT. This encodes CASSLGGGYGTEAFF.

The chain uses TRBV6-1 and TRBJ1-1; D call uncertain. The CDR3 has 13 residues. V lost 7 bases and J 1 base, leaving 10 bases between the germline ends. The V gene's germline CDR1 is MNHNS and CDR2 SASEGT. This chain's CDR3 is CASTLTGNTEAFF. In nucleotides, the CDR3 is TGTGCCAGCACCTTGACGGGGAACACTGAAGCTTTCTTT.

The table lists this clone with a few counts. The chain recombines TRBV6-5 with TRBJ1-6, with 10 bases lining up with TRBD1. CDR3 length: 15 residues. Germline V gene lookup returns CDR1 MNHEY and CDR2 SVGAGI. V was pared by 6 bases and J by 12 bases, with 11 bases of the junction left unmatched. CDR3 protein: CASSYSRDRGGPLHF. The DNA for the CDR3 is TGTGCCAGCAGCTACAGCCGGGACAGGGGTGGACCCCTCCACTTT.

On this clone itself: Other DNA sequences of this sample code for an identical CDR3. The chain combines TRBV2 with TRBJ2-5, with no clear D. The CDR3 consists of 12 residues. CDR1 and CDR2 from the germline V gene are SNHLY and FYNNEI. The V end was cut by 4 bases, the J end by 5 bases, with 8 bases between. CDR3 sequence (DNA): TGTGCCAGCAGTGGCCGGCGGGAGACCCAGTACTTC. Protein: CASSGRRETQYF.